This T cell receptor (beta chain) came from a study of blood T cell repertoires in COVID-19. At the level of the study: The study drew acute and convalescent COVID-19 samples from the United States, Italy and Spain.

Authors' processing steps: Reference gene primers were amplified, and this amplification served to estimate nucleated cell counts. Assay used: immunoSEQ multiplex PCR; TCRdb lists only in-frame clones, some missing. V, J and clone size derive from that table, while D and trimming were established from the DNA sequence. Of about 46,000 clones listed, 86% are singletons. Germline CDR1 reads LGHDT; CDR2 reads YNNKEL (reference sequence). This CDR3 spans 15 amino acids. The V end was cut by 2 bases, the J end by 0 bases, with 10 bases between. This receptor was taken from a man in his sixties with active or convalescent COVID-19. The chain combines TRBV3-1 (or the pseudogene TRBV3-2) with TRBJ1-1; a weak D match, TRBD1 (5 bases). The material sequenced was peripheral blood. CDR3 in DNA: TGTGCCAGCAGCCAAAACAGGATGATGAACACTGAAGCTTTCTTT. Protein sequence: CASSQNRMMNTEAFF.